Listed here are 24 T cell receptor beta chains from one sample, sequenced in a study of tumor and adjacent non-tumor tissue in lung cancer. A modified ARM-PCR protocol with three rounds of nested PCR amplified TCRbeta. One entry per CDR3 protein results from TCRdb running MiXCR on the multiplex PCR reads. The sample gives more than 85,000 distinct CDR3 sequences, 75% of which show up once; about 39% is in the top ten. RNA was extracted from bulk tissue without any cell sorting. The material sequenced was lung tumor tissue. The source is a woman aged 60-75 years with non-small cell lung cancer.

To note about this clonotype: A read error is possible here, since a much larger clone lies one base away. V usage is TRBV10-3 and J usage is TRBJ1-1; TRBD1 might be the D (6 bases). Trimming pared 0 bases from V and 0 bases from J, leaving 14 bases between. CDR1 ENHRY and CDR2 SYGVKD come from the germline V gene. The CDR3 contains 17 residues. CDR3 region: CAISESIGGPLNTEAFF. CDR3 in DNA: TGTGCCATCAGTGAGTCCATAGGGGGACCATTGAACACTGAAGCTTTCTTT.

The J gene is TRBJ1-6, the V gene TRBV11-2; weak D call: TRBD1 (6 bases). The germline V and J ends were trimmed by 4 bases and 9 bases, with 22 bases remaining between them. Germline V gives CDR1 SGHAT, CDR2 FQNNGV. CDR3 length: 17 residues. CDR3 amino acids: CASSSTLGTNRCSPLHF. The CDR3, as DNA: TGTGCCAGCAGCTCAACATTAGGGACAAACCGGTGTTCACCCCTCCACTTT.

This clonotype came up a few times. V usage is TRBV7-9 and J usage is TRBJ1-1; 8 nucleotides line up with TRBD1. V shed 3 bases, J shed 6 bases, and the junction held 12 bases outside the gene matches. CDR3 length: 16 amino acids. The germline V gene encodes CDR1 SEHNR and CDR2 FQNEAQ (reference sequence). The CDR3 sequence is CASSFKAGQGRPEAFF. The CDR3, as DNA: TGTGCCAGCAGCTTTAAGGCAGGACAGGGCCGGCCTGAAGCTTTCTTT.

The rearrangement joins TRBV29-1 to TRBJ2-4; D may match TRBD1 or TRBD2 (6 bases each). Germline CDR1 reads SQVTM; CDR2 reads ANQGSEA. The V end was cut by 4 bases, the J end by 6 bases, with 16 bases between. The CDR3 length is 14 residues. The chain's CDR3 is CSVVTGKGGNIQYF. In DNA form, the CDR3 reads TGCAGCGTTGTAACCGGGAAGGGGGGAAACATTCAGTACTTC.

This clonotype was detected many times. V is TRBV7-2 and J is TRBJ2-5; TRBD2 is a possible D gene (5 bases). CDR1 is SGHTA, CDR2 FQGNSA, per germline. V lost 4 bases and J 7 bases, leaving 13 bases between the germline ends. This CDR3 spans 13 amino acids. DNA for the CDR3: TGTGCCAGCAGCTCCACGGGGTTAGGGACCCAGTACTTC. This gives the protein CASSSTGLGTQYF.

With regard to this clonotype: Compared with germline, one end of the junction differs, possibly owing to a read error. The CDR3 DNA reads as TGTGCCAGCAGCTTCCATAGTACCGGCACAGATACACAGTATTTT. Amino acid sequence: CASSFHSTGTDTQYF. The rearrangement uses TRBV5-6 and TRBJ2-3; D unclear. The length of the CDR3 is 15 residues. CDR1 and CDR2 (germline): SGHDT, YYEEEE.

Comment on this clonotype: One junction end does not reproduce the germline sequence, and a read error may be involved. The genes are TRBV11-2 and TRBJ2-1; 14 nucleotides agree with TRBD2. The CDR3 has 16 amino acids. CDR1 and CDR2 from the germline V gene are SGHAT and FQNNGV. The CDR3 sequence: CASSYGTSGSHNEQLF. Written as DNA, the CDR3 is TGTGCCAGCAGCTACGGGACTAGCGGGAGCCACAATGAGCAGCTGTTC.

As for this clonotype: This may come from a read error, since a much larger clone is one base off. This sequence joins TRBV29-1 and TRBJ1-2; D is unclear. The V and J ends lost 1 base and 0 bases respectively, with 9 bases between them. Germline values: CDR1 SQVTM, CDR2 ANQGSEA. The CDR3 sequence is 14 residues long. CDR3 amino acids: CSVEGLKANYGYTF. In DNA form, the CDR3 reads TGCAGCGTTGAAGGGCTGAAAGCTAACTATGGCTACACCTTC.

With regard to this clonotype: A much larger clone differs by one base, so this may be a read error. This chain connects TRBV12-3 or TRBV12-4 to TRBJ2-1; 7 bases agree with TRBD2. After removal of 5 bases from V and 14 bases from J, the junction contained 15 bases not matched to a gene. This CDR3 spans 14 amino acids. The CDR3 protein is CASSQNSGLGGEFF. The DNA of the CDR3 is TGTGCCAGCAGTCAGAATAGCGGACTGGGGGGGGAGTTCTTC.

This clonotype was seen once. This rearrangement joins TRBV4-2 to TRBJ1-1; D call uncertain. The ends were cut back, 0 bases at V and 6 bases at J, with 8 bases in the middle. The CDR3 sequence is 13 residues long. Germline CDR1 reads LGHNA; CDR2 reads YNFKEQ. The CDR3, as DNA: TGTGCCAGCAGCCAAGACATGAGCGCTGAAGCTTTCTTT. Protein product: CASSQDMSAEAFF.

This chain uses TRBV6-6 with TRBJ2-1; TRBD2 is a possible D gene (6 bases). The CDR3 runs to 15 residues. Trimming stripped 7 bases from V and 0 bases from J, with 13 bases between. Germline CDR1 MNHNY, CDR2 SVGAGI (reference sequence). This CDR3 is CASNLGRSSYNEQFF. In DNA form, the CDR3 reads TGTGCCAGCAACCTGGGGAGGAGCTCCTACAATGAGCAGTTCTTC.

In regard to this clonotype: One junction end does not reproduce the germline sequence, and a read error may be involved. The chain has TRBV5-4 and TRBJ2-5; 7 bases line up with TRBD2. There are 16 residues in the CDR3. Germline V gives CDR1 SGHNT, CDR2 YYREEE (reference sequence). The chain's CDR3 is CASSPPPGGPQETQYF. Written as DNA, the CDR3 is TGTGCCAGCAGCCCACCCCCGGGGGGTCCCCAAGAGACACAGTACTTC.

To note about this clonotype: At one end the junction does not follow the germline gene, possibly because of a read error. J is TRBJ1-1 and V is TRBV11-1; D is unresolved. This CDR3 region has 15 residues. Germline loops: CDR1 SGHAT, CDR2 FQDESV (reference sequence). Here the CDR3 DNA reads TGTCCCAGCAGCTTGGAGAGACACCTGAATACTGAAGCTTTCTTT. It yields the protein CPSSLERHLNTEAFF.

This chain connects TRBV6-1 to TRBJ1-1, with D maybe TRBD1 (6 bases). Germline loops: CDR1 MNHNS, CDR2 SASEGT. There are 16 residues in the CDR3. Trimming shortened V by 1 base and J by 2 bases, and 14 bases separated the two germline ends. The CDR3 spells CASSEGRGGRNTEAFF. CDR3 bases: TGTGCCAGCAGTGAAGGAAGGGGGGGCCGAAACACTGAAGCTTTCTTT.

About this clonotype itself: It may be a read error: a sequence one base away is much more abundant. The CDR3 reads CVSSESNGRETQYF. The CDR3 nucleotides are TGTGTCAGCAGTGAATCGAACGGGAGAGAGACCCAGTACTTC. The J gene is TRBJ2-5, the V gene TRBV6-1; D might be TRBD2 (6 bases). Germline loops: CDR1 MNHNS, CDR2 SASEGT. CDR3 length equals 14 residues.

With respect to this clonotype: A much larger clone lies a single base off, so this may be a read error. The CDR3 DNA reads as TGCGCCAGCAGCCATGCGGGAGTGGCAGGTACGCAGTATTTT. Protein sequence: CASSHAGVAGTQYF. This chain links TRBV4-3 with TRBJ2-3, with 7 bases fitting TRBD2. After removal of 3 bases from V and 8 bases from J, the junction contained 8 bases not matched to a gene. Germline CDR1 is LGHNA and CDR2 is YSLEER. The CDR3 consists of 14 residues.

As to this clonotype: One base away lies a much larger clone, so this may be a sequencing read error. This rearrangement joins TRBV20-1 to TRBJ2-5, with a tentative D call TRBD2 (5 bases). Germline CDR1 reads DFQATT; CDR2 reads SNEGSKA (reference sequence). The CDR3 runs to 11 residues. CDR3 DNA sequence: TGCAGCAGACTAACTGGAGAGACCCAGTACTTC. Its protein product is CSRLTGETQYF.

The count of this clonotype is one. As the CDR3 is not closed by the conserved phenylalanine or tryptophan, this likely results from a read error. This CDR3 is CASSLGGEMAYEQYL. Here the CDR3 DNA reads TGTGCTAGCAGCTTAGGCGGGGAAATGGCCTATGAGCAGTACCTC. The rearrangement links TRBV11-2 to TRBJ2-7, with D maybe TRBD2 (6 bases). Germline-derived CDR1 and CDR2 are SGHAT and FQNNGV. This CDR3 contains 15 residues.

Of note for this clonotype: The conserved final phenylalanine or tryptophan is absent from the CDR3, which likely points to a read error. The rearrangement links TRBV20-1 to TRBJ2-3, with D possibly being TRBD2 (6 bases). From germline, CDR1 is DFQATT and CDR2 SNEGSKA (reference sequence). This CDR3 has 15 amino acids. Here the CDR3 DNA reads TGCACTGCCCCAGGACTAACGGGGAGCACAGATACGCAGTATTGT. It encodes CTAPGLTGSTDTQYC.

This rearrangement joins TRBV6-1 to TRBJ1-1; 8 bases match TRBD1. CDR1 is MNHNS and CDR2 is SASEGT in the germline V gene. The CDR3 runs 13 residues. The CDR3 region is CSSKTDRGTEAFF. For the CDR3, the DNA is TGTTCTAGCAAAACCGACAGGGGAACTGAAGCTTTCTTT.

The chain carries TRBV7-6 and TRBJ2-5; 8 bases line up with TRBD2. Germline V gene sequence: CDR1 SGHVS, CDR2 FNYEAQ. J lost 6 bases, V lost 3 bases, and 6 bases had no gene match. There are 14 residues in the CDR3. As DNA, the CDR3 is TGTGCCAGCAGCTTGGGACTAGGGGGACAGACCCAGTACTTC. This encodes CASSLGLGGQTQYF.

The V and J genes are TRBV29-1 and TRBJ2-2; D is perhaps TRBD2 (5 bases). Germline values: CDR1 SQVTM, CDR2 ANQGSEA. V was clipped by 7 bases and J by 4 bases, with 16 bases between them. The CDR3 runs to 14 residues. This CDR3 reads CSGLEASGTGELFF. CDR3 sequence (DNA): TGCAGCGGTCTGGAGGCCAGCGGCACCGGGGAGCTGTTTTTT.

Comments on this clonotype: With a much larger clone just one base away, this may be a read error. The rearrangement links TRBV12-5 to TRBJ2-5, with 8 bases matching TRBD2. Germline values: CDR1 LGHNT, CDR2 FRNRAP. The CDR3 totals 17 residues. The CDR3: CASGCRLATGLWETKYF. Written as DNA, the CDR3 is TGTGCTAGTGGTTGCCGACTAGCGACCGGACTTTGGGAGACCAAGTACTTC. The full variable domain, in which reference TRBV12-5 and TRBJ2-5 provide the parts outside the CDR3, is DARVTQTPRHKVTEMGQEVTMRCQPILGHNTVFWYRQTMMQGLELLAYFRNRAPLDDSGMPKDRFSAEMPDATLATLKIQPSEPRDSAVYFCASGCRLATGLWETKYFGPGTRLLVL.

This clonotype showed up just a few times. V usage is TRBV5-6 and J usage is TRBJ1-1; D perhaps matches TRBD1 (6 bases). Per the germline V gene, CDR1 is SGHDT and CDR2 is YYEEEE. This CDR3 is 15 amino acids long. Trimming removed 4 bases from V and 3 bases from J, with 16 bases in between. Here the CDR3 reads CASSQGWGIDTEAFF. As DNA, the CDR3 is TGTGCCAGCAGCCAGGGGTGGGGAATAGACACTGAAGCTTTCTTT.